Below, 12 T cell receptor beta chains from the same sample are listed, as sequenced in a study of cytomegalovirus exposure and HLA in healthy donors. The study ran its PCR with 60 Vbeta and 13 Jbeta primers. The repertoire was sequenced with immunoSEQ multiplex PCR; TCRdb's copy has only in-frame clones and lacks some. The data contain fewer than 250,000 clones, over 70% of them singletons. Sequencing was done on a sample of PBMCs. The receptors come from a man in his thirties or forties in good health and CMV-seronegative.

The CDR3 nucleotides are TGCGCCAGCAGCTCAACCCAGGGTACCGCTGGGGCCAACGTCCTGACTTTC. Its protein is CASSSTQGTAGANVLTF. This rearrangement joins TRBV5-1 to TRBJ2-6; a weak D match, TRBD1 (5 bases). V shed 3 bases and J shed 2 bases, with 15 bases lying between them. Looked up from germline, CDR1 is SGHRS and CDR2 is YFSETQ. The CDR3 sequence is 17 residues long. Full variable domain (outside the CDR3, taken from reference TRBV5-1 and TRBJ2-6): KAGVTQTPRYLIKTRGQQVTLSCSPISGHRSVSWYQQTPGQGLQFLFEYFSETQRNKGNFPGRFSGRQFSNSRSEMNVSTLELGDSALYLCASSSTQGTAGANVLTFGAGSRLTVL.

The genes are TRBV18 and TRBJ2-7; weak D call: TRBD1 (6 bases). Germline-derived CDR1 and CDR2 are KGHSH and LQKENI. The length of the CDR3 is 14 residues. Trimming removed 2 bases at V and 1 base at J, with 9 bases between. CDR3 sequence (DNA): TGTGCCAGCTCACCAGTTGACAGGTCCTACGAGCAGTACTTC. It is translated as CASSPVDRSYEQYF.

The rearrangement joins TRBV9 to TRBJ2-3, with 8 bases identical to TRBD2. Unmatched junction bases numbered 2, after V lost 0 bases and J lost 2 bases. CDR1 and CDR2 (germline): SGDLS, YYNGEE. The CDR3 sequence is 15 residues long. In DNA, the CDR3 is TGTGCCAGCAGCGTAGAGACTAGCGTCACAGATACGCAGTATTTT. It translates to CASSVETSVTDTQYF.

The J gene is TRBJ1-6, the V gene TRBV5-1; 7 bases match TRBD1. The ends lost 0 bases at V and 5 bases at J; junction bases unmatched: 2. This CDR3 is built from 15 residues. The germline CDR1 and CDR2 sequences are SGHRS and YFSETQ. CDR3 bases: TGCGCCAGCAGCTTGGGGGACAGCAATAATTCACCCCTCCACTTT. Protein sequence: CASSLGDSNNSPLHF.

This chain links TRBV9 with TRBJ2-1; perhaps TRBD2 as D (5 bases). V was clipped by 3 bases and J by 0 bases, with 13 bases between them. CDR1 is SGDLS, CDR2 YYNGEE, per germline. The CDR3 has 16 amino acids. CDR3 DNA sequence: TGTGCCAGCAGCGGTGCGGCGGGTAACTCCTACAATGAGCAGTTCTTC. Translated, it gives CASSGAAGNSYNEQFF.

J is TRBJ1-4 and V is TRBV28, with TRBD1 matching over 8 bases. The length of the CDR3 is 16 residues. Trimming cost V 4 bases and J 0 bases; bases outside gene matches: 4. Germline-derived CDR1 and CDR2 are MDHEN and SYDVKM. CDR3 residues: CASSYGTGATNEKLFF. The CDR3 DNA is TGTGCCAGCAGTTATGGGACAGGTGCAACTAATGAAAAACTGTTTTTT.

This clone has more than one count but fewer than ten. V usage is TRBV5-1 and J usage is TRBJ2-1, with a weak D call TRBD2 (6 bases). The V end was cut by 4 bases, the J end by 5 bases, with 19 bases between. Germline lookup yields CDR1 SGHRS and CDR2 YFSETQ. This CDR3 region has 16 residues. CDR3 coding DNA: TGCGCCAGCAGCCTCCCCCCCGGGACTCAGCACAATGAGCAGTTCTTC. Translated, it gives CASSLPPGTQHNEQFF.

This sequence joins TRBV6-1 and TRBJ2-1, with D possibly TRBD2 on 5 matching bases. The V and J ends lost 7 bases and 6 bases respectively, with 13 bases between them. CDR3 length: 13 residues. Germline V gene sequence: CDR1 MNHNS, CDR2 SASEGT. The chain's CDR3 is CASMVGESNEQFF. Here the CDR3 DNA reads TGTGCCAGCATGGTGGGAGAGTCCAATGAGCAGTTCTTC.

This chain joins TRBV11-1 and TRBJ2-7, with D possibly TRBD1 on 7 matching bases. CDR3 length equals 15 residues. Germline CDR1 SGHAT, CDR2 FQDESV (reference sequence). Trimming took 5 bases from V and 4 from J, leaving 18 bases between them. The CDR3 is CASSPQEGASYEQYF. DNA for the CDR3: TGTGCCAGCAGCCCCCAGGAGGGGGCCTCTTACGAGCAGTACTTC.

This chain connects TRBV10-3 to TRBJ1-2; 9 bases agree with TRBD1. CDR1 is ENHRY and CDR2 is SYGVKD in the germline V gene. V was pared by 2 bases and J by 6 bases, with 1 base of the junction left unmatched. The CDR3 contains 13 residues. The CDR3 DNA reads TGTGCCATCAGTGAGCGGGACAGGGATGGCTACACCTTC. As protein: CAISERDRDGYTF.

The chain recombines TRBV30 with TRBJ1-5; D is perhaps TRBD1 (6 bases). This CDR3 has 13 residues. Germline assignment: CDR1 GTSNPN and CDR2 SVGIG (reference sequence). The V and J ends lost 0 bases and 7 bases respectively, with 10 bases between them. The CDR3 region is CAWSVQGRQPQHF. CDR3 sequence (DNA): TGTGCCTGGAGTGTACAGGGTCGGCAGCCCCAGCATTTT.

The CDR3 loop reads CASSPPAQAGYTF. The CDR3 DNA reads TGTGCCAGCTCACCACCTGCGCAGGCTGGCTACACCTTC. This chain links TRBV18 with TRBJ1-2; D gene unclear. Germline V CDR1 and CDR2: KGHSH, LQKENI. Trimming took off 0 bases at V and 7 bases at J, with 9 bases between the two ends. The CDR3 spans 13 residues.